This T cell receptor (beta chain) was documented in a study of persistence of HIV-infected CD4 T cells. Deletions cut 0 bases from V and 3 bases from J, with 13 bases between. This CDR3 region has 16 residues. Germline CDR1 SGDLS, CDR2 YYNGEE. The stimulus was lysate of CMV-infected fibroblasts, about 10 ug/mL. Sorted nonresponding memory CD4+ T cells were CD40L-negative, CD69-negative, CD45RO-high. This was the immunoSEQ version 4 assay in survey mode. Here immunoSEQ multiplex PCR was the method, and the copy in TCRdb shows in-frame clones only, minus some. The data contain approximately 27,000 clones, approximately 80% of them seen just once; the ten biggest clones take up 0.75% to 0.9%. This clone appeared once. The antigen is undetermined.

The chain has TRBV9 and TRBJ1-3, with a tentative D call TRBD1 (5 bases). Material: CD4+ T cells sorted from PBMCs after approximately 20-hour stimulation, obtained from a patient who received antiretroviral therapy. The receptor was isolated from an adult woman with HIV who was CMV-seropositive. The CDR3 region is CASSVATGGVGNTIYF. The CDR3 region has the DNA TGTGCCAGCAGCGTAGCTACGGGGGGGGTTGGAAACACCATATATTTT. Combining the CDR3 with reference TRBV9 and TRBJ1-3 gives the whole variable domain DSGVTQTPKHLITATGQRVTLRCSPRSGDLSVYWYQQSLDQGLQFLIQYYNGEERAKGNILERFSAQQFPDLHSELNLSSLELGDSALYFCASSVATGGVGNTIYFGEGSWLTVV.